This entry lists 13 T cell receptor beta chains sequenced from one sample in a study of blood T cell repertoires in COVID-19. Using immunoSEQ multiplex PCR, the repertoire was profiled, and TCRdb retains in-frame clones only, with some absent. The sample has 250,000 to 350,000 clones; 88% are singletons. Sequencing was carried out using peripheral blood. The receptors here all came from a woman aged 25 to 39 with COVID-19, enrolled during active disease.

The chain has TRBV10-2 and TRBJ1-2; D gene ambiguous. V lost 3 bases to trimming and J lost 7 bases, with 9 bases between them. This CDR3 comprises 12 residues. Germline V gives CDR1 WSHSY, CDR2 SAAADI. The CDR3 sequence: CASSEGRSGYTF. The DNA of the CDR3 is TGCGCCAGCAGTGAAGGTAGGAGTGGCTACACCTTC.

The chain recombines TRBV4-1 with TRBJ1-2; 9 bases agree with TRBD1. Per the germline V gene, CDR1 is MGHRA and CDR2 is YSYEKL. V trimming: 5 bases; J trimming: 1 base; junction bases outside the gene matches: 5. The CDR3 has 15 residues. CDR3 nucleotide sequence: TGCGCCAGCAGCGGGCGACAGGGGGATAACTATGGCTACACCTTC. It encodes CASSGRQGDNYGYTF.

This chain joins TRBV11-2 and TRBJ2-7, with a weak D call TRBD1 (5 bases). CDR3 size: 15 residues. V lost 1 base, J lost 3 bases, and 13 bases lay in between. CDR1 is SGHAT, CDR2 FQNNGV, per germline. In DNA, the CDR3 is TGTGCCAGCAGCTTAGGTGTAGGGGTTGGCTACGAGCAGTACTTC. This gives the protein CASSLGVGVGYEQYF.

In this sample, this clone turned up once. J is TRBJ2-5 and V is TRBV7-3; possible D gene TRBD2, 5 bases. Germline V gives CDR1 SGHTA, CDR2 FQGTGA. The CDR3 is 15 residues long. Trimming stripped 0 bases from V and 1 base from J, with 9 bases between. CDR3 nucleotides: TGTGCCAGCAGCTTAACATCCAGCGGCCAAGAGACCCAGTACTTC. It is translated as CASSLTSSGQETQYF. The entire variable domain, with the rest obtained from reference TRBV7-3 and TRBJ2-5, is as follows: GAGVSQTPSNKVTEKGKYVELRCDPISGHTALYWYRQSLGQGPEFLIYFQGTGAADDSGLPNDRFFAVRPEGSVSTLKIQRTERGDSAVYLCASSLTSSGQETQYFGPGTRLLVL.

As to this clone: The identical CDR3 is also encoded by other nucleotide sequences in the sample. The CDR3 protein is CAISESLNYGYTF. The CDR3 nucleotides read TGTGCCATCAGTGAGTCCCTTAACTATGGCTACACCTTC. The chain combines TRBV10-3 with TRBJ1-2; D remains ambiguous. Germline CDR1 reads ENHRY; CDR2 reads SYGVKD. The CDR3 spans 13 residues. The V end was cut by 0 bases, the J end by 1 base, with 3 bases between.

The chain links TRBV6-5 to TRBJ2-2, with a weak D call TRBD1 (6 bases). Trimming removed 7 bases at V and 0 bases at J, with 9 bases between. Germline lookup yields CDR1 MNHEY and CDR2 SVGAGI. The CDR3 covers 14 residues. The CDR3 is CASTWDTNTGELFF. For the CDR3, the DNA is TGTGCCAGCACCTGGGACACGAACACCGGGGAGCTGTTTTTT.

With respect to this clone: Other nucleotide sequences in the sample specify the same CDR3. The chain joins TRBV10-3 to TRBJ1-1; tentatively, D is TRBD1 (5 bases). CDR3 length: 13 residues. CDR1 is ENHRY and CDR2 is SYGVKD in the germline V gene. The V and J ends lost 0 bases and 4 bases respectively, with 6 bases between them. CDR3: CAISESGGTEAFF. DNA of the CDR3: TGTGCCATCAGTGAGTCCGGGGGCACTGAAGCTTTCTTT.

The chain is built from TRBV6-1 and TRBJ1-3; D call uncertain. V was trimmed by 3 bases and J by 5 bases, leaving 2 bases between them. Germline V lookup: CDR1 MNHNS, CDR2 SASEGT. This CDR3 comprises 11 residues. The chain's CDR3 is CASSDRNTIYF. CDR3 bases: TGTGCCAGCAGTGACAGAAACACCATATATTTT.

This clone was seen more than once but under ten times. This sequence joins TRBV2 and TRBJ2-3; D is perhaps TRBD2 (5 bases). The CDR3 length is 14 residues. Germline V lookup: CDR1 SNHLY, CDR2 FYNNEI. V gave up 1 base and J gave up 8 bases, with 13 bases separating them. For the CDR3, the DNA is TGTGCCAGCAGTGAAGAGATGGGAGTAGGTACGCAGTATTTT. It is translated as CASSEEMGVGTQYF.

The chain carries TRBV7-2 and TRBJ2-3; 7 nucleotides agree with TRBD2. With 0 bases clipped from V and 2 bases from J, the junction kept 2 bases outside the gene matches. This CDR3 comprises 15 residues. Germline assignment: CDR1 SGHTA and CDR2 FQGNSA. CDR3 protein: CASSLASGLTDTQYF. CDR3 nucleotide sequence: TGTGCCAGCAGCTTAGCTAGCGGGCTCACAGATACGCAGTATTTT.

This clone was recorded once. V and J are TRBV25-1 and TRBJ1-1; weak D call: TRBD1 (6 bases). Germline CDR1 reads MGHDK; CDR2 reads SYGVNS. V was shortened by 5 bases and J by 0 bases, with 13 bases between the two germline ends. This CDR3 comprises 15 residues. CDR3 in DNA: TGTGCCAGCAGTCCGGTTCAGGGGCTGAACACTGAAGCTTTCTTT. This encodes CASSPVQGLNTEAFF.

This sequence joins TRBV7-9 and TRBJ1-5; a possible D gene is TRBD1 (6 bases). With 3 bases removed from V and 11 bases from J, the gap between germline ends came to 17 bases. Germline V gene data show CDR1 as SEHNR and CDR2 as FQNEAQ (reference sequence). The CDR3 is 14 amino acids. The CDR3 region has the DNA TGTGCCAGCAGCTTGCAACAGGGAGATCGGTCCCAGCATTTT. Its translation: CASSLQQGDRSQHF.

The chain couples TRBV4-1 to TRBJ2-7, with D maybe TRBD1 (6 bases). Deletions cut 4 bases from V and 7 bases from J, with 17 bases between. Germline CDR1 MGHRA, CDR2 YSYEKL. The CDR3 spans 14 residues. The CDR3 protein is CASSRETGGREQYF. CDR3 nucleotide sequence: TGCGCCAGCAGCCGGGAGACAGGCGGTCGAGAGCAGTACTTC.